Each of the 23 T cell receptor beta chains below was sequenced from the same sample in a study. TCRdb reprocessed the 5' RACE reads with MiXCR, giving one entry per CDR3 protein. This sample carries about 54,000 distinct CDR3 sequences, roughly 17% of them seen once, and the ten largest clones take under 2.5%. Material for sequencing was naive CD4+ T cells sorted from blood. Described subset: naive CD4+ T cells, CD4+CD45RA+CD25-. The receptors were sampled from a female donor with breast cancer.

This clonotype has more than one count but fewer than ten. J is TRBJ1-2 and V is TRBV5-1; D unresolved. V was trimmed by 4 bases and J by 4 bases, leaving 11 bases between them. Germline V lookup: CDR1 SGHRS, CDR2 YFSETQ. CDR3 length: 13 amino acids. The CDR3 protein is CASSQGALYGYTF. Written as DNA, the CDR3 is TGCGCCAGCAGCCAAGGAGCGCTCTATGGCTACACCTTC.

This clonotype showed up just a few times. V is TRBV2 and J is TRBJ2-5, with a tentative D call TRBD1 (5 bases). The CDR3 has 13 residues. Germline V gene data show CDR1 as SNHLY and CDR2 as FYNNEI. The ends were cut back, 3 bases at V and 3 bases at J, with 8 bases in the middle. CDR3 residues: CASSEGLEETQYF. CDR3 DNA sequence: TGTGCCAGCAGTGAGGGGCTAGAAGAGACCCAGTACTTC.

The gene calls are TRBV5-1 and TRBJ2-7; tentative D call: TRBD2 (5 bases). V dropped 4 bases and J dropped 1 base, with 12 bases sitting between them. Germline CDR1 SGHRS, CDR2 YFSETQ. This CDR3 has 14 residues. The CDR3 region is CASSVDWVSYEQYF. The CDR3 nucleotides are TGCGCCAGCAGCGTGGACTGGGTGTCCTACGAGCAGTACTTC.

This rearrangement joins TRBV5-4 to TRBJ2-1; D perhaps matches TRBD2 (6 bases). Germline V lookup: CDR1 SGHNT, CDR2 YYREEE (reference sequence). V was trimmed by 4 bases and J by 7 bases, leaving 15 bases between them. The CDR3 has 14 amino acids. The CDR3 spells CASSAGSGENEQFF. CDR3 nucleotide sequence: TGTGCCAGCAGCGCAGGGTCGGGGGAGAATGAGCAGTTCTTC.

This clonotype was counted many times. The chain uses TRBV5-1 and TRBJ2-7, with D possibly TRBD1 on 6 matching bases. The V end was cut by 3 bases, the J end by 5 bases, with 12 bases between. The CDR3 has 13 amino acids. CDR1 SGHRS and CDR2 YFSETQ come from the germline V gene. The CDR3 bases are TGCGCCAGCAGCTCCCAGGGGACCGACGAGCAGTACTTC. It yields the protein CASSSQGTDEQYF. Full variable domain (remainder filled in from reference TRBV5-1 and TRBJ2-7): KAGVTQTPRYLIKTRGQQVTLSCSPISGHRSVSWYQQTPGQGLQFLFEYFSETQRNKGNFPGRFSGRQFSNSRSEMNVSTLELGDSALYLCASSSQGTDEQYFGPGTRLTVT.

The chain is built from TRBV20-1 and TRBJ2-1; 7 bases match TRBD2. V lost 3 bases to trimming and J lost 5 bases; unmatched junction nucleotides: 16. The CDR3 spans 17 residues. Germline V CDR1 and CDR2: DFQATT, SNEGSKA (reference sequence). CDR3 in DNA: TGCAGTGCTAGCGGTGTGGCGGGAGTGTTTAACCACAATGAGCAGTTCTTC. Translated: CSASGVAGVFNHNEQFF.

This clonotype came up a few times. The chain links TRBV19 to TRBJ1-1; D gene unclear. The germline V gene encodes CDR1 LNHDA and CDR2 SQIVND (reference sequence). The CDR3 runs 13 residues. V was cut by 2 bases and J by 3 bases, with 7 bases left in between. This CDR3 reads CASSILGHTEAFF. CDR3 coding DNA: TGTGCCAGTAGTATACTCGGCCACACTGAAGCTTTCTTT.

This clonotype was observed a handful of times. This chain links TRBV18 with TRBJ2-3, with D hard to call. V shed 3 bases and J shed 0 bases, with 13 bases lying between them. Germline V CDR1 and CDR2: KGHSH, LQKENI. CDR3 length: 16 amino acids. CDR3 region: CASSPTSSDSTDTQYF. In DNA form, the CDR3 reads TGTGCCAGCTCACCGACTTCAAGCGATAGCACAGATACGCAGTATTTT. Supplemented by reference TRBV18 and TRBJ2-3, the full variable domain reads NAGVMQNPRHLVRRRGQEARLRCSPMKGHSHVYWYRQLPEEGLKFMVYLQKENIIDESGMPKERFSAEFPKEGPSILRIQQVVRGDSAAYFCASSPTSSDSTDTQYFGPGTRLTVL.

As concerns this clonotype: A much larger clone differs from this one at a single base, so this may be a read error. This rearrangement joins TRBV6-6 to TRBJ1-5, with TRBD1 identical over 9 bases. V lost 6 bases, J lost 4 bases, and 1 base stayed unmatched. The germline V gene has CDR1 MNHNY and CDR2 SVGAGI (reference sequence). This CDR3 contains 13 residues. The CDR3, as DNA: TGTGCCAGCAGGGACAGGGGAAATCAGCCCCAGCATTTT. The encoded protein is CASRDRGNQPQHF.

In its sample, this clonotype was seen a few times. The rearrangement joins TRBV28 to TRBJ1-6; D gene unclear. The CDR3 contains 15 residues. Germline CDR1 and CDR2: MDHEN and SYDVKM. V was pared by 8 bases and J by 7 bases, with 18 bases between. CDR3 residues: CASGDVTLANSPLHF. DNA of the CDR3: TGTGCCAGCGGCGATGTCACGTTAGCGAATTCACCCCTCCACTTT.

This clonotype was detected only a few times. V gene TRBV24-1 combines with J gene TRBJ2-1; 7 bases fit TRBD1. Germline trimming cut 4 bases from V and 12 bases from J; bases unmatched to any gene: 8. The CDR3 length is 13 residues. CDR1 is KGHDR and CDR2 is SFDVKD in the germline V gene. The CDR3 DNA sequence: TGTGCCACCAGTGACTCGGACAGGCGTATGCAGTTCTTC. It encodes CATSDSDRRMQFF.

This rearrangement joins TRBV7-9 to TRBJ1-5; D may be TRBD1 (6 bases). V lost 4 bases to trimming and J lost 7 bases, with 11 bases between them. This CDR3 spans 13 amino acids. Germline V CDR1 and CDR2: SEHNR, FQNEAQ (reference sequence). In DNA form, the CDR3 reads TGTGCCAGCAGCTCGGAAGGGGGGCAGCCCCAGCATTTT. Residues: CASSSEGGQPQHF.

This rearrangement joins TRBV28 to TRBJ2-7; TRBD2 aligns across 7 bases. The CDR3 extends over 15 amino acids. The germline gives CDR1 MDHEN, CDR2 SYDVKM. V was pared by 6 bases and J by 2 bases, with 10 bases of the junction left unmatched. The CDR3 DNA reads as TGTGCCAGCAGCCATACTAGCGTGGGGGCCTACGAGCAGTACTTC. This encodes CASSHTSVGAYEQYF.

Only a few counts were recorded for this clonotype. The chain links TRBV6-2 or TRBV6-3 to TRBJ2-1; 7 positions agree with TRBD1. The CDR3 consists of 15 residues. The V gene end was trimmed by 9 bases and the J gene end by 3 bases; junction bases not matched to a gene: 11. Germline assignment: CDR1 MNHEY and CDR2 SVGEGT. This CDR3 is CASTYWDSNYNEQFF. Here the CDR3 DNA reads TGTGCCAGTACCTACTGGGACAGTAACTACAATGAGCAGTTCTTC.

The chain uses TRBV24-1 and TRBJ1-2; maybe TRBD1 (5 bases). The ends were cut back, 3 bases at V and 6 bases at J, with 19 bases in the middle. Germline V gene sequence: CDR1 KGHDR, CDR2 SFDVKD. This CDR3 contains 16 residues. The CDR3 sequence: CATSDPPSRTQNGYTF. The CDR3 DNA reads as TGTGCCACCAGTGATCCTCCTAGCAGGACACAAAATGGCTACACCTTC.

The chain employs TRBV15 and TRBJ2-1, with TRBD2 matching over 9 bases. The CDR3 extends over 15 amino acids. CDR1 is LNHNV, CDR2 YYDKDF, per germline (reference sequence). In nucleotides, the CDR3 is TGTACCCCCAGCAGGGCTAGCGGGGTCTACAATGAGCAGTTCTTC. Translation gives CTPSRASGVYNEQFF.

This clonotype was observed at least ten times. This sequence joins TRBV5-1 and TRBJ2-5, with D perhaps TRBD1 or TRBD2 (5 bases each). The CDR3 sequence is 15 residues long. V lost 0 bases, J lost 1 base, and 10 bases lay in between. CDR1 and CDR2 from the germline V gene are SGHRS and YFSETQ. The CDR3 reads CASSLVGDVQETQYF. The CDR3 DNA follows: TGCGCCAGCAGCTTGGTTGGGGACGTCCAAGAGACCCAGTACTTC.

In the case of this clonotype: A much larger clonotype is one base distant, so this may be a read error. The rearrangement uses TRBV6-5 and TRBJ1-1, with D uncertain. The CDR3 is made up of 14 amino acids. V shed 7 bases and J shed 0 bases, with 12 bases lying between them. Looked up from germline, CDR1 is MNHEY and CDR2 is SVGAGI. This CDR3 reads CASKAANMNTEAFF. The CDR3 DNA is TGTGCCAGCAAGGCAGCTAATATGAACACTGAAGCTTTCTTT.

V gene TRBV28 combines with J gene TRBJ2-2; 7 bases are shared with TRBD2. Germline V gives CDR1 MDHEN, CDR2 SYDVKM. This CDR3 comprises 13 residues. The ends lost 3 bases at V and 7 bases at J; junction bases unmatched: 2. The chain's CDR3 is CASSLPGGGELFF. The CDR3 coding sequence is TGTGCCAGCAGTTTGCCGGGGGGCGGGGAGCTGTTTTTT.

The chain combines TRBV28 with TRBJ2-7, with D possibly being TRBD1 or TRBD2 (5 bases each). The V gene's germline CDR1 is MDHEN and CDR2 SYDVKM. CDR3 length: 14 amino acids. The V and J ends lost 7 bases and 1 base respectively, with 14 bases between them. CDR3 sequence: CASNPGALSYEQYF. The CDR3 region has the DNA TGTGCCAGCAACCCCGGGGCTTTATCCTACGAGCAGTACTTC.

In this sample, this clonotype turned up many times. The chain uses TRBV12-3 or TRBV12-4 and TRBJ2-1, with D maybe TRBD1 (6 bases). V gave up 6 bases and J gave up 7 bases, with 19 bases separating them. This CDR3 has 15 residues. In DNA, the CDR3 is TGTGCCAGCAGCTCAGGGGTTTTCGTACAGAATGAGCAGTTCTTC. It encodes CASSSGVFVQNEQFF.

The chain couples TRBV29-1 to TRBJ1-3; 11 nucleotides agree with TRBD1. Trimming at V came to 4 bases and at J to 3 bases, leaving 2 bases not matched to a gene. Germline V gene sequence: CDR1 SQVTM, CDR2 ANQGSEA. This CDR3 comprises 14 residues. The CDR3 sequence is CSVVDRGLGNTIYF. CDR3 DNA: TGCAGCGTTGTGGACAGGGGGCTTGGAAACACCATATATTTT.

This clonotype was counted only a few times. The chain combines TRBV5-1 with TRBJ2-5; the D gene is possibly TRBD1 (6 bases). V lost 1 base to trimming and J lost 1 base, with 8 bases between them. Germline V gives CDR1 SGHRS, CDR2 YFSETQ. The CDR3 covers 14 residues. DNA of the CDR3: TGCGCCAGCAGCTTGCAGGGGTCCCAAGAGACCCAGTACTTC. It yields the protein CASSLQGSQETQYF.